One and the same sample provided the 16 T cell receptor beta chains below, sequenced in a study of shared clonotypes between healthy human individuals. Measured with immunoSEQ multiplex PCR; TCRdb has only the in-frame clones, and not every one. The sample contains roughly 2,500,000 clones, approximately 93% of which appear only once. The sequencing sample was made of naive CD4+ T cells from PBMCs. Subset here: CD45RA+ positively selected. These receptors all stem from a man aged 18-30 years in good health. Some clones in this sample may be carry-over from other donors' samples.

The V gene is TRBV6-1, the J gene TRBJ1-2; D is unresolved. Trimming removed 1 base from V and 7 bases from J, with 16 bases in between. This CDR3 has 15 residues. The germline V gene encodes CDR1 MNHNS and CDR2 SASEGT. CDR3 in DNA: TGTGCCAGCAGTGAAGTGGGAGCAAGGGTTAGTGGCTACACCTTC. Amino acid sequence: CASSEVGARVSGYTF.

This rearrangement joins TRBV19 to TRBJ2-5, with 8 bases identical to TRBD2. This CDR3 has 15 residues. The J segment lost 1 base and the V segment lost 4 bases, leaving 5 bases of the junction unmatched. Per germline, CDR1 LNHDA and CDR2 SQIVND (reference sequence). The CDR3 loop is CASSNSGGSQETQYF. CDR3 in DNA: TGTGCCAGTAGTAACAGCGGGGGCAGCCAAGAGACCCAGTACTTC.

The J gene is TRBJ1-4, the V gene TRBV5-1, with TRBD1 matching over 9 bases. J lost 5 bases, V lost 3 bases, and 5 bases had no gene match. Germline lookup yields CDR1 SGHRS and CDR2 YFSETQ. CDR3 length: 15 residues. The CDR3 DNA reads TGCGCCAGCAGCTCACAGGGGGCGTTCAATGAAAAACTGTTTTTT. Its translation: CASSSQGAFNEKLFF.

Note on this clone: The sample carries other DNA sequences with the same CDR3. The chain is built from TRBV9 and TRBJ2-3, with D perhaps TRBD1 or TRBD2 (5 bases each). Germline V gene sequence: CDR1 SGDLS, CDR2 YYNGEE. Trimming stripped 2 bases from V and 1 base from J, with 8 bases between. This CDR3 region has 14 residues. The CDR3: CASSVGPRTDTQYF. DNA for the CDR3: TGTGCCAGCAGCGTGGGACCCCGCACAGATACGCAGTATTTT.

CDR3 sequence reads: CASSLDSRLYEQYF. DNA for the CDR3: TGTGCCAGCAGCTTAGATAGTCGGCTCTACGAGCAGTACTTC. The J gene is TRBJ2-7, the V gene TRBV7-6; D is ambiguous. The V gene's germline CDR1 is SGHVS and CDR2 FNYEAQ. V was trimmed by 1 base and J by 3 bases, leaving 10 bases between them. The CDR3 has 14 amino acids.

The CDR3 sequence is CAWNAAIGGTFYEQYF. DNA for the CDR3: TGTGCCTGGAATGCTGCTATAGGAGGGACCTTCTACGAGCAGTACTTC. The genes are TRBV30 and TRBJ2-7; TRBD2 is a possible D gene (6 bases). The CDR3 contains 16 residues. V lost 4 bases and J lost 3, with 22 bases in between. Germline CDR1 and CDR2: GTSNPN and SVGIG (reference sequence).

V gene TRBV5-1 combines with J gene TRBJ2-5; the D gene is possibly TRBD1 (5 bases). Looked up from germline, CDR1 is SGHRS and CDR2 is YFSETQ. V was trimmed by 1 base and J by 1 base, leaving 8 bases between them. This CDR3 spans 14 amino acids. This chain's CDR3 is CASSLSRAQETQYF. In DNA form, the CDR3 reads TGCGCCAGCAGCTTGTCCAGGGCCCAAGAGACCCAGTACTTC.

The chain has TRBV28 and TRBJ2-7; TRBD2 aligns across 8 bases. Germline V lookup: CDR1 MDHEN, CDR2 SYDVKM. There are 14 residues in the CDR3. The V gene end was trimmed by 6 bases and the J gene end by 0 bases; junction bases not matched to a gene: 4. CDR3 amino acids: CASRFSGNSYEQYF. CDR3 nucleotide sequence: TGTGCCAGCAGATTTAGCGGGAACTCCTACGAGCAGTACTTC.

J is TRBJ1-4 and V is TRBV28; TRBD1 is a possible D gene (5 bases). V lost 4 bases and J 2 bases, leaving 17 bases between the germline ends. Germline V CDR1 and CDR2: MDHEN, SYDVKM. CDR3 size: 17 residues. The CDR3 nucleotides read TGTGCCAGCAGTTCACTAGGGGACGGGATGACTAATGAAAAACTGTTTTTT. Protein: CASSSLGDGMTNEKLFF.

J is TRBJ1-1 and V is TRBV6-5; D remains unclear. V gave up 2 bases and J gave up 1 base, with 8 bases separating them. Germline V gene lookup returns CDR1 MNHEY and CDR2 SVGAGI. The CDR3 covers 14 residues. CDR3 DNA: TGTGCCAGCAGTTACAACGGGGAGAACACTGAAGCTTTCTTT. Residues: CASSYNGENTEAFF.

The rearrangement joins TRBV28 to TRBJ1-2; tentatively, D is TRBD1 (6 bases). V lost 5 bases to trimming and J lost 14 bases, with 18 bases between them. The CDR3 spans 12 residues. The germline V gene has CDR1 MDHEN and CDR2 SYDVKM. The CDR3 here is CASSAPGAAITF. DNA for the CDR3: TGTGCCAGCAGTGCCCCAGGGGCGGCAATAACCTTC.

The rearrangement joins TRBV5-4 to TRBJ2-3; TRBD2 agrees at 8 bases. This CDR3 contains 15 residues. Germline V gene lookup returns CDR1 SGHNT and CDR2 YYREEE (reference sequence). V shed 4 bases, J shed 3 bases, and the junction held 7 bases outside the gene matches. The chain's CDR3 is CASSPSGGQTDTQYF. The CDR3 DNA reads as TGTGCCAGCAGCCCCTCGGGGGGGCAAACAGATACGCAGTATTTT.

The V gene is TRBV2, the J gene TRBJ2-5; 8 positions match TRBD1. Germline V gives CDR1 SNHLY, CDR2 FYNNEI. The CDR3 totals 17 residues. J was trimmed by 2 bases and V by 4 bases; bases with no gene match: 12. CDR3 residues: CASSAITGGQGQETQYF. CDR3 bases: TGTGCCAGCAGTGCTATTACAGGGGGACAAGGGCAAGAGACCCAGTACTTC.

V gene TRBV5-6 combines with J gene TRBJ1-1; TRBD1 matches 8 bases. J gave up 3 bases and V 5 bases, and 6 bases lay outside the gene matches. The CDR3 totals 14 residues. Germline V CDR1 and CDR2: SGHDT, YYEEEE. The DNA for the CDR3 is TGTGCCAGCAGGCCGGGACAGGTTGACACTGAAGCTTTCTTT. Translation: CASRPGQVDTEAFF.

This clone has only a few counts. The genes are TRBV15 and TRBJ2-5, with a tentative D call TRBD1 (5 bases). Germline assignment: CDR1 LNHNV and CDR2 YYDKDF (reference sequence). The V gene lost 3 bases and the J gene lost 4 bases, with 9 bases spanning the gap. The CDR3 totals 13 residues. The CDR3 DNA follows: TGTGCCACCAGCAGTTCAGGGTCAGAGACCCAGTACTTC. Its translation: CATSSSGSETQYF.

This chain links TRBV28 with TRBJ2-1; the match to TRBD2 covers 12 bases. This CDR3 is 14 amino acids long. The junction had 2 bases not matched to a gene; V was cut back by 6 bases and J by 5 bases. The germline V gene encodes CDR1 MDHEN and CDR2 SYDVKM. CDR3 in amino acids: CASRGTSGHNEQFF. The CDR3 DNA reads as TGTGCCAGCAGGGGGACTAGCGGGCACAATGAGCAGTTCTTC.